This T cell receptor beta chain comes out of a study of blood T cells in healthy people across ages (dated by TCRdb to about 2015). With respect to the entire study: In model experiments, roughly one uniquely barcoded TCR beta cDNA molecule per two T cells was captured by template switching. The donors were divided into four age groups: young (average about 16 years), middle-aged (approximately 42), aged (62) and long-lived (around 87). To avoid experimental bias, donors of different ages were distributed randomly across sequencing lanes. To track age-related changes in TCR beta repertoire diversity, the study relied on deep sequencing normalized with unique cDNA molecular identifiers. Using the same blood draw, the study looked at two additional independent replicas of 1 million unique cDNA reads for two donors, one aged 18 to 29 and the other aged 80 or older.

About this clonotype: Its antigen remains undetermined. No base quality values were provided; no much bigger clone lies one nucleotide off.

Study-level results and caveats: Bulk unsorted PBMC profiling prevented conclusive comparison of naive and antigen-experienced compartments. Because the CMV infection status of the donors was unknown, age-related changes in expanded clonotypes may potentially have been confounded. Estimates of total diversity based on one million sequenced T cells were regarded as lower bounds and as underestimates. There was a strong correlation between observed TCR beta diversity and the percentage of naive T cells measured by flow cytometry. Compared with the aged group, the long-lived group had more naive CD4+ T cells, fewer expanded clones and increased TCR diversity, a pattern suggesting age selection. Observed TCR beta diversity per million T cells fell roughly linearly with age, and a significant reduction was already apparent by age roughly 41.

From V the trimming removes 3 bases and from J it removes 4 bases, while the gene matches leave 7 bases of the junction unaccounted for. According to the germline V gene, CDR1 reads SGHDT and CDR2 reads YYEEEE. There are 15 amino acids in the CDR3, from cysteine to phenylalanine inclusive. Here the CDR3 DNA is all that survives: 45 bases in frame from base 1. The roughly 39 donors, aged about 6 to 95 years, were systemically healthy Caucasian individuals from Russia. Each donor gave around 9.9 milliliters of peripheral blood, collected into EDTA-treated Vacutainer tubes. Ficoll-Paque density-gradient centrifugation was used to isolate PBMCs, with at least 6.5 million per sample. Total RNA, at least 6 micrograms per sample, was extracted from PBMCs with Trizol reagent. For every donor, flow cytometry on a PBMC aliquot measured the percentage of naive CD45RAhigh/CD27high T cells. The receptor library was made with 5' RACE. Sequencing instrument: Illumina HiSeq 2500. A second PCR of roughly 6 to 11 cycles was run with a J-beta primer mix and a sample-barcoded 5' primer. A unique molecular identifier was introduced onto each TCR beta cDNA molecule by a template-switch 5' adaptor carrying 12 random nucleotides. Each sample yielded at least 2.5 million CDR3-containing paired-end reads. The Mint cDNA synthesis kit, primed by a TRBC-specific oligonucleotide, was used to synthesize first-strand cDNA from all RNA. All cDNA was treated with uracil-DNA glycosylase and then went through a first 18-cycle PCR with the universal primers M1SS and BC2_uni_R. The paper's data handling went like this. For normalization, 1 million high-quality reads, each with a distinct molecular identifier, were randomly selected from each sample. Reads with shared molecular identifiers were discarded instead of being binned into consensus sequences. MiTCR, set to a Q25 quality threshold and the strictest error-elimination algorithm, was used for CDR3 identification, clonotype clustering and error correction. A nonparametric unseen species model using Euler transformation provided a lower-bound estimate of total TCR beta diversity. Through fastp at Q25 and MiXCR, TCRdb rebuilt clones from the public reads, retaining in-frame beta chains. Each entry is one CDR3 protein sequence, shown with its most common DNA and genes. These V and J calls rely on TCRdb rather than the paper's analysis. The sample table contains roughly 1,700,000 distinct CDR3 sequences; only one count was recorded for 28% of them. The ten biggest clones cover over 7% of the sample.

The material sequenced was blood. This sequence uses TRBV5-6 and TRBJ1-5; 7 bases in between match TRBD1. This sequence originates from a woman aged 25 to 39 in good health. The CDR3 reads CASSSMDRLNQPQHF. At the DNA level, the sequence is TGTGCCAGCAGCTCTATGGACAGGTTGAATCAGCCCCAGCATTTT.